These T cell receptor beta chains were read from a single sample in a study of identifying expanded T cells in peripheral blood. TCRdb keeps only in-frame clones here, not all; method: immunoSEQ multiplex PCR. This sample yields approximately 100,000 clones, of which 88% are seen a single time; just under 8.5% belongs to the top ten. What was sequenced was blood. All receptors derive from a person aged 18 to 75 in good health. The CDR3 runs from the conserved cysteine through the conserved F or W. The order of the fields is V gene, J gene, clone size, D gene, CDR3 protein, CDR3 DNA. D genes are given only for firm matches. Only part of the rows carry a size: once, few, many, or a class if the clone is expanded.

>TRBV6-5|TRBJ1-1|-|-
CASSYTLDGAFF
TGTGCCAGCAGTTACACCCTGGATGGAGCTTTCTTT
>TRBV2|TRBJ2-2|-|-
CTSSWGPSNTGELFF
TGTACCAGCAGCTGGGGCCCTAGCAACACCGGGGAGCTGTTTTTT
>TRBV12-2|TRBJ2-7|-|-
CASRLASSGRIYEQYF
TGTGCAAGTCGCTTAGCCTCTAGCGGGAGGATCTACGAGCAGTACTTC
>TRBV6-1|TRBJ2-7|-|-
CASSVLYEQYF
TGTGCCAGCAGTGTGTTATACGAGCAGTACTTC
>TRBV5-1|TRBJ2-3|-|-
CASSLISTDTQYF
TGCGCCAGCAGCTTAATAAGCACAGATACGCAGTATTTT
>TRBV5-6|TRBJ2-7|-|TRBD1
CASSLDRGTYEQYF
TGTGCCAGCAGCTTGGACAGGGGTACCTACGAGCAGTACTTC
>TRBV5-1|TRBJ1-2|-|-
CASSLEGGYGYTF
TGCGCCAGCAGCTTGGAAGGGGGCTATGGCTACACCTTC
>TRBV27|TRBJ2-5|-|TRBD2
CASSSTGLARETQYF
TGTGCCAGCAGTTCAACGGGACTAGCTAGAGAGACCCAGTACTTC
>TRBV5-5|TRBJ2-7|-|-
CASSPAGREAGQYF
TGTGCCAGCAGCCCCGCTGGAAGGGAAGCGGGGCAGTACTTC
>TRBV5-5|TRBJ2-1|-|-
CASSLGLTASSYNEQFF
TGTGCCAGCAGCTTGGGCTTGACAGCGAGCTCCTACAATGAGCAGTTCTTC
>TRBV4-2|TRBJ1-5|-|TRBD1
CASSRGQERNQPQHF
TGTGCCAGCAGCCGTGGACAGGAACGCAATCAGCCCCAGCATTTT
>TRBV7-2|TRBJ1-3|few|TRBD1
CASSLQGANGNTIYF
TGTGCCAGCAGCTTACAGGGGGCGAATGGAAACACCATATATTTT
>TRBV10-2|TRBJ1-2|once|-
CASSESRQTGGYTF
TGCGCCAGCAGTGAGTCGCGACAGACTGGGGGCTACACCTTC
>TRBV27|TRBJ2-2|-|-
CASSLSVPGELFF
TGTGCCAGCAGTTTATCCGTCCCCGGGGAGCTGTTTTTT
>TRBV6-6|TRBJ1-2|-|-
CASSYSGAGDYGYTF
TGTGCCAGCAGTTACTCCGGGGCTGGGGACTATGGCTACACCTTC
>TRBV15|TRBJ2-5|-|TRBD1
CATSRNTGQGLETQYF
TGTGCCACCAGCAGAAATACCGGACAGGGACTGGAGACCCAGTACTTC
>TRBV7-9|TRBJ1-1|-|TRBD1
CASSPQTGWGVNTEAFF
TGTGCCAGCAGCCCCCAGACAGGGTGGGGGGTGAACACTGAAGCTTTCTTT
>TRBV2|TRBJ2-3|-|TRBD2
CASSVAGGGDTQYF
TGTGCCAGCAGTGTAGCGGGAGGAGGGGATACGCAGTATTTT
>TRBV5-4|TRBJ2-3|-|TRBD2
CASSLGLLAASTDTQYF
TGTGCCAGCAGCTTGGGCCTACTAGCGGCTAGCACAGATACGCAGTATTTT
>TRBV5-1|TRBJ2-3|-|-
CASSPSTTRDTQYF
TGCGCCAGCAGCCCGTCGACTACCCGGGATACGCAGTATTTT
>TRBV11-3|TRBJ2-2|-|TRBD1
CASSPTGMTGELFF
TGTGCCAGCAGCCCGACAGGGATGACCGGGGAGCTGTTTTTT
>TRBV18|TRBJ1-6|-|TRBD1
CASSPQSQQGSSPLHF
TGTGCCAGCTCACCACAAAGTCAACAGGGGAGTTCACCCCTCCACTTT
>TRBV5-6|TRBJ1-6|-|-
CASSLKGGVLNSPLHF
TGTGCCAGCAGCTTGAAGGGAGGGGTTCTCAATTCACCCCTCCACTTT
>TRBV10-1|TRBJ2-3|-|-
CASTARWGDTQYF
TGCGCCAGTACGGCGCGGTGGGGTGATACGCAGTATTTT
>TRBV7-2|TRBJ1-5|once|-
CASSLVIGRRYQPQHF
TGTGCCAGCAGCTTAGTTATTGGACGCCGCTATCAGCCCCAGCATTTT
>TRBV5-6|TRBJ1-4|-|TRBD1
CASSLALGRGLNEKLFF
TGTGCCAGCAGCTTGGCCCTCGGGAGGGGGCTAAATGAAAAACTGTTTTTT
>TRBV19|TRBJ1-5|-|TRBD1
CASSIPTATGTGQPQHF
TGTGCCAGTAGTATCCCTACTGCGACAGGGACGGGACAGCCCCAGCATTTT
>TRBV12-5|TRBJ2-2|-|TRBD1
CASGLYPGTARNTGELFF
TGTGCTAGTGGTTTGTACCCTGGGACAGCACGGAACACCGGGGAGCTGTTTTTT
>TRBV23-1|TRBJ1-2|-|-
CASSQSGQPRNYGYTF
TGCGCCAGCAGTCAATCGGGGCAACCCAGAAACTATGGCTACACCTTC
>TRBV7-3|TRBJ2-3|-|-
CASSLTGGPSTDTQYF
TGTGCCAGCAGCTTAACGGGGGGCCCTAGCACAGATACGCAGTATTTT
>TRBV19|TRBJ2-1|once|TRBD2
CASSTGTRDEQFF
TGTGCCAGTAGTACCGGGACTAGGGATGAGCAGTTCTTC
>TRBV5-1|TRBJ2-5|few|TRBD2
CASSPGTSVPQETQYF
TGCGCCAGCAGCCCCGGGACTAGCGTCCCCCAAGAGACCCAGTACTTC
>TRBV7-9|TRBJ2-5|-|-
CASSPRTRQETQYF
TGTGCCAGCAGCCCCCGGACAAGACAAGAGACCCAGTACTTC
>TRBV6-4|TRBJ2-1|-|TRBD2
CASSVLAGSYNEQFF
TGTGCCAGCAGTGTCCTAGCGGGGTCCTACAATGAGCAGTTCTTC
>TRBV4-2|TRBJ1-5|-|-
CASSQEGLSNQPQHF
TGTGCCAGCAGCCAAGAGGGGTTGAGCAATCAGCCCCAGCATTTT
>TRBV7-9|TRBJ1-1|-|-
CASSKTGKNTEAFF
TGTGCCAGCAGCAAGACCGGGAAGAACACTGAAGCTTTCTTT
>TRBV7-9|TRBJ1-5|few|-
CASSPGSSLNQPQHF
TGTGCCAGCAGTCCCGGGTCTAGCCTCAATCAGCCCCAGCATTTT
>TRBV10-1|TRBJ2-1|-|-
CASSKEGVNEQFF
TGCGCCAGCAGCAAGGAAGGGGTCAATGAGCAGTTCTTC
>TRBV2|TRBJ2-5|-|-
CASSTQTQYF
TGTGCCAGCTCCACCCAGACCCAGTACTTC
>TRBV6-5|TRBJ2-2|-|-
CASRPGFADTGELFF
TGTGCCAGCAGACCAGGGTTTGCGGACACCGGGGAGCTGTTTTTT
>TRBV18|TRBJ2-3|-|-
CASSPDLTDTQYF
TGTGCCAGCTCACCGGACCTCACAGATACGCAGTATTTT
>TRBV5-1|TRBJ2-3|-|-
CAIRGGTDTQYF
TGCGCGATCCGGGGAGGCACAGATACGCAGTATTTT
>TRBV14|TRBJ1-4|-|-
CASSQQGHGNEKLFF
TGTGCCAGCAGCCAGCAGGGGCACGGTAATGAAAAACTGTTTTTT
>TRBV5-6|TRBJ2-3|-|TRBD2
CASSTYLAGVGTDTQYF
TGTGCCAGCAGCACGTACCTAGCGGGAGTCGGGACAGATACGCAGTATTTT
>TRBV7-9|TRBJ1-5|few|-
CASSDGVQPQHF
TGTGCCAGCAGCGATGGGGTGCAGCCCCAGCATTTT
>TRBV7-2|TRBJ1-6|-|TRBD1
CASSRDRNSPLHF
TGTGCCAGCAGCCGGGACAGAAATTCACCCCTCCACTTT
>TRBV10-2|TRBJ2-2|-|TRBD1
CASTLGTGGTGELFF
TGCGCCAGCACCCTCGGGACAGGTGGGACCGGGGAGCTGTTTTTT
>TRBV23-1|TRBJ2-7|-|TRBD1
CAIEAGTGSSYEQYF
TGCGCCATCGAGGCGGGGACAGGGTCCTCCTACGAGCAGTACTTC
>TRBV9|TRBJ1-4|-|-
CASSERQVNEKLFF
TGTGCCAGCAGCGAACGACAGGTTAATGAAAAACTGTTTTTT
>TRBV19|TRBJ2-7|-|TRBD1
CASQRDRGYEQYF
TGTGCCAGTCAGAGGGACAGGGGCTACGAGCAGTACTTC
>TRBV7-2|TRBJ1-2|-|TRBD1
CASSSGQGGYSYGYTF
TGTGCCAGCAGCTCGGGACAGGGGGGATACAGCTATGGCTACACCTTC
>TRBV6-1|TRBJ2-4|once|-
CASSGGPAKNIQYF
TGTGCCAGCAGTGGGGGCCCGGCCAAAAACATTCAGTACTTC
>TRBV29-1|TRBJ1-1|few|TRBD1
CSVVWDRGRLF
TGCAGCGTTGTCTGGGACAGAGGGCGGCTCTTT
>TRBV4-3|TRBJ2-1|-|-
CASSQDSRVSYNEQFF
TGCGCCAGCAGCCAAGATTCCCGGGTCTCCTACAATGAGCAGTTCTTC
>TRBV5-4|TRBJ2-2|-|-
CASSTYRGGNTGELFF
TGTGCCAGCAGCACCTACAGGGGAGGAAACACCGGGGAGCTGTTTTTT